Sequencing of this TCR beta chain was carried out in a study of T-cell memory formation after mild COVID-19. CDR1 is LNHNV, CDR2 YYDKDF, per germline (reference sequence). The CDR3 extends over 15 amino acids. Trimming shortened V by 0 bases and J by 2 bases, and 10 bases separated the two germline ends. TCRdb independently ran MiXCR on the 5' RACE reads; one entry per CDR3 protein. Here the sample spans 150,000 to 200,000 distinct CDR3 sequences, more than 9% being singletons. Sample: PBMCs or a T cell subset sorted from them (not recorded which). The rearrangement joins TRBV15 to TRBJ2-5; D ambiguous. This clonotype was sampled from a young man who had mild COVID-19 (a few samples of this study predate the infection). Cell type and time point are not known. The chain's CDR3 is CATSRDFTEQETQYF. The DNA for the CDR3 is TGTGCCACCAGCAGAGATTTCACCGAACAAGAGACCCAGTACTTC.